The 25 T cell receptor beta chains reported below all come from one sample, sequenced in a study of T cells in tuberculosis. Some clones are missing from TCRdb's copy, which holds only in-frame ones; the method was immunoSEQ multiplex PCR. The sample has some 22,000 clones, 97% seen once. Sequencing was done on a sample of PBMCs. The receptors were sampled from a donor aged 5-35 years with latent tuberculosis or without tuberculosis infection.

The V and J genes are TRBV21-1 and TRBJ2-5; the D call in the table, TRBD2, was not verified against the DNA. TRBV21-1 counts as a pseudogene. The length of the CDR3 is 15 residues. The DNA of the CDR3 is TGTGCCAGCAGCAAAGGAGGCGGGCGGAGGGAGACCCAGTACTTC. This sequence encodes CASSKGGGRRETQYF.

The chain has TRBV5-1 and TRBJ1-3; D gene unclear. This CDR3 comprises 13 residues. Trimming pared 4 bases from V and 8 bases from J, leaving 13 bases between. The germline V gene has CDR1 SGHRS and CDR2 YFSETQ. CDR3 coding DNA: TGCGCCAGCAGCCTGGGAAAAACAGACACCATATATTTT. Translated, it gives CASSLGKTDTIYF.

This rearrangement joins TRBV6-5 to TRBJ1-1; 7 bases align to TRBD1. Unmatched junction bases numbered 14, after V lost 4 bases and J lost 6 bases. The germline gives CDR1 MNHEY, CDR2 SVGAGI. The CDR3 runs 16 residues. The chain's CDR3 is CASSWQKWTGTSEAFF. In nucleotides, the CDR3 is TGTGCCAGCAGTTGGCAAAAATGGACAGGAACCTCTGAAGCTTTCTTT.

The rearrangement uses TRBV7-8 and TRBJ2-7; D perhaps matches TRBD2 (6 bases). The length of the CDR3 is 14 residues. CDR1 is SGHVS, CDR2 FQNEAQ, per germline. V shed 3 bases and J shed 0 bases, with 9 bases lying between them. The CDR3 DNA follows: TGTGCCAGCAGCTTGGCTAGCGTCTCCTACGAGCAGTACTTC. This codes for CASSLASVSYEQYF.

This clone was seen more than once but under ten times. The rearrangement uses TRBV25-1 and TRBJ1-4; D ambiguous. The V end lost 6 bases, the J end lost 4 bases, and 12 bases lay between the germline ends. The CDR3 is 14 amino acids. Germline V CDR1 and CDR2: MGHDK, SYGVNS. This CDR3 is CASRHDGYNEKLFF. CDR3 bases: TGTGCCAGCAGACACGACGGGTATAATGAAAAACTGTTTTTT.

This clone was counted a single time. V gene TRBV6-5 combines with J gene TRBJ1-2; 10 nucleotides agree with TRBD1. The CDR3 totals 14 residues. V shed 5 bases and J 3 bases; nucleotides not matched to a gene: 3. Germline lookup yields CDR1 MNHEY and CDR2 SVGAGI. DNA of the CDR3: TGTGCCAGCAGTAGGACAGGGGGGGACTATGGCTACACCTTC. Protein sequence: CASSRTGGDYGYTF.

This clone occurred once. The chain recombines TRBV7-5 with TRBJ2-1; the table's D call of TRBD1 was not tested on the DNA. TRBV7-5 is an annotated pseudogene. The CDR3 is 16 amino acids. CDR3 sequence: CARSLDKENRAYEQFF. The CDR3 DNA sequence: TGTGCCAGAAGCTTAGATAAGGAGAACAGGGCTTATGAGCAGTTCTTC.

The V call is TRBV6-1, the J call TRBJ2-7; D is undetermined. This CDR3 has 12 residues. Germline assignment: CDR1 MNHNS and CDR2 SASEGT. V dropped 4 bases and J dropped 3 bases, with 7 bases sitting between them. The CDR3 loop reads CASSGYNYEQYF. The CDR3 DNA is TGTGCCAGCAGTGGATACAACTACGAGCAGTACTTC.

V is TRBV7-9 and J is TRBJ2-7; weak D call: TRBD1 (6 bases). V shed 2 bases and J shed 3 bases, with 11 bases lying between them. The CDR3 is made up of 14 amino acids. The V gene's germline CDR1 is SEHNR and CDR2 FQNEAQ (reference sequence). The CDR3, as DNA: TGTGCCAGCAGCTTATACAGGGAAAACTACGAGCAGTACTTC. This sequence encodes CASSLYRENYEQYF. The full variable domain, rest sourced from reference TRBV7-9 and TRBJ2-7, is DTGVSQNPRHKITKRGQNVTFRCDPISEHNRLYWYRQTLGQGPEFLTYFQNEAQLEKSRLLSDRFSAERPKGSFSTLEIQRTEQGDSAMYLCASSLYRENYEQYFGPGTRLTVT.

This sequence joins TRBV30 and TRBJ2-2, with D tentatively TRBD1 (6 bases). The CDR3 sequence is 15 residues long. Trimming took off 7 bases at V and 2 bases at J, with 17 bases between the two ends. Germline values: CDR1 GTSNPN, CDR2 SVGIG (reference sequence). The CDR3 is CAFSLAGANTGELFF. The CDR3 coding sequence is TGTGCCTTCTCCCTGGCAGGGGCTAACACCGGGGAGCTGTTTTTT.

This clone was seen only once. The V gene is TRBV5-8, the J gene TRBJ2-5, with 9 bases that match TRBD1. This CDR3 comprises 16 residues. V gave up 2 bases and J gave up 5 bases; unmatched junction bases: 10. From germline, CDR1 is SGHTS and CDR2 YDEGEE. As DNA, the CDR3 is TGTGCCAGCAGCTTAAACAGGGGGCCGGAGGGGGAGACCCAGTACTTC. Translation: CASSLNRGPEGETQYF.

This chain joins TRBV25-1 and TRBJ2-1; TRBD1 matches at 7 bases. The V and J ends lost 2 bases and 10 bases, in that order; junction bases with no gene match: 2. The CDR3 consists of 12 residues. Germline lookup yields CDR1 MGHDK and CDR2 SYGVNS. The CDR3 spells CASSEPRGEQFF. CDR3 nucleotide sequence: TGTGCCAGCAGTGAACCCAGGGGGGAGCAGTTCTTC.

The CDR3 spells CATGTSGVGTDTQYF. DNA for the CDR3: TGTGCTACTGGTACTAGCGGGGTGGGGACAGATACGCAGTATTTT. The chain couples TRBV27 to TRBJ2-3; 10 nucleotides match TRBD2. Germline loops: CDR1 MNHEY, CDR2 SMNVEV (reference sequence). The CDR3 contains 15 residues.

This chain links TRBV18 with TRBJ2-5, with 9 bases lining up with TRBD1. V trimming: 3 bases; J trimming: 4 bases; junction bases outside the gene matches: 3. This CDR3 has 14 residues. CDR1 is KGHSH and CDR2 is LQKENI in the germline V gene. CDR3 DNA: TGTGCCAGCTCACCGACAGGGGGTGGAGAGACCCAGTACTTC. Its protein product is CASSPTGGGETQYF. Combining the CDR3 with reference TRBV18 and TRBJ2-5 gives the whole variable domain NAGVMQNPRHLVRRRGQEARLRCSPMKGHSHVYWYRQLPEEGLKFMVYLQKENIIDESGMPKERFSAEFPKEGPSILRIQQVVRGDSAAYFCASSPTGGGETQYFGPGTRLLVL.

This sequence joins TRBV4-3 and TRBJ1-1, with 7 bases lining up with TRBD1. V lost 1 base and J lost 11; bases outside the gene matches: 16. Germline CDR1 is LGHNA and CDR2 is YSLEER. The CDR3 contains 16 residues. The DNA for the CDR3 is TGCGCCAGCAGCCAAGGGGTGACAGGGCCAACTTGGCGGGCTTTCTTT. Encoded protein: CASSQGVTGPTWRAFF.

The rearrangement joins TRBV11-3 to TRBJ2-1; 15 bases match TRBD2. V lost 6 bases and J lost 10; bases outside the gene matches: 10. The CDR3 consists of 16 residues. The V gene's germline CDR1 is SGHNT and CDR2 YENEEA. In DNA, the CDR3 is TGTGCCAGCAGTCAAATCAGGACTAGCGGGAGGGAGGAGCAGTTCTTC. Translated, it gives CASSQIRTSGREEQFF.

This sequence joins TRBV10-1 and TRBJ1-5; a weak D match, TRBD1 (6 bases). The germline CDR1 and CDR2 sequences are WNHNN and SYGVQD (reference sequence). V was shortened by 7 bases and J by 6 bases, with 10 bases between the two germline ends. The CDR3 covers 12 residues. CDR3 amino acids: CASNPGVQPQHF. The CDR3 DNA is TGCGCCAGCAACCCAGGGGTTCAGCCCCAGCATTTT.

This clone was detected once. The chain couples TRBV29-1 to TRBJ1-5, with 10 bases fitting TRBD1. The CDR3 spans 14 residues. V lost 7 bases to trimming and J lost 1 base; unmatched junction nucleotides: 4. Germline CDR1 and CDR2: SQVTM and ANQGSEA. The chain's CDR3 is CSAGQGPSNQPQHF. In DNA form, the CDR3 reads TGCAGCGCGGGACAGGGGCCGAGCAATCAGCCCCAGCATTTT.

This clone was observed once. The chain carries TRBV29-1 and TRBJ1-2; D uncertain. The V end was cut by 4 bases, the J end by 5 bases, with 11 bases between. The CDR3 has 12 amino acids. The germline V gene has CDR1 SQVTM and CDR2 ANQGSEA. The CDR3, as DNA: TGCAGCGTTGTTACCGGGGAATATGGCTACACCTTC. It specifies CSVVTGEYGYTF.

The count of this clone is one. The chain couples TRBV4-1 to TRBJ1-2, with 10 bases lining up with TRBD1. This CDR3 region has 17 residues. Per the germline V gene, CDR1 is MGHRA and CDR2 is YSYEKL. V lost 2 bases and J lost 1; bases outside the gene matches: 7. CDR3 sequence (DNA): TGCGCCAGCAGCCAAACCGAGGGACAGGGGATTAACTATGGCTACACCTTC. Its translation is CASSQTEGQGINYGYTF.

V is TRBV5-1 and J is TRBJ1-2; 7 bases align to TRBD1. Germline-derived CDR1 and CDR2 are SGHRS and YFSETQ. The junction had 7 bases not matched to a gene; V was cut back by 0 bases and J by 5 bases. CDR3 length: 15 residues. Written as DNA, the CDR3 is TGCGCCAGCAGCTTGGGAGGGGGCTCAGGATATGGCTACACCTTC. This translates into CASSLGGGSGYGYTF.

V and J are TRBV18 and TRBJ2-3, with 8 bases aligning to TRBD1. Trimming took 2 bases from V and 1 from J; bases not matched to a gene: 8. The CDR3 loop spans 17 amino acids. Germline values: CDR1 KGHSH, CDR2 LQKENI. CDR3 residues: CASSPGQGPSGTDTQYF. The CDR3, as DNA: TGTGCCAGCTCACCAGGACAGGGCCCCTCGGGCACAGATACGCAGTATTTT.

This chain links TRBV7-8 with TRBJ1-2, with TRBD1 matching over 9 bases. The V and J ends lost 1 base and 5 bases, in that order; junction bases with no gene match: 5. Germline V lookup: CDR1 SGHVS, CDR2 FQNEAQ. The CDR3 length is 15 residues. CDR3 nucleotides: TGTGCCAGCAGCTTAGGGCGGACAGGGGTATATGGCTACACCTTC. Translating it yields CASSLGRTGVYGYTF.

The chain couples TRBV10-1 to TRBJ2-5; D is unresolved. This CDR3 has 14 residues. Trimming cost V 3 bases and J 1 base, with 9 bases left between them. Germline V gene sequence: CDR1 WNHNN, CDR2 SYGVQD (reference sequence). This CDR3 reads CASSDQRIQETQYF. In DNA, the CDR3 is TGCGCCAGCAGTGATCAGCGAATCCAAGAGACCCAGTACTTC.

The gene calls are TRBV9 and TRBJ1-6, with 8 bases that match TRBD1. CDR1 is SGDLS, CDR2 YYNGEE, per germline. V was pared by 2 bases and J by 12 bases, with 10 bases of the junction left unmatched. The CDR3 runs 15 residues. Here the CDR3 reads CASSVQPTGERPLHF. The DNA for the CDR3 is TGTGCCAGCAGCGTTCAACCGACAGGGGAACGACCCCTCCACTTT.